This T cell receptor beta chain was found in a study of beta chain features in type 1 diabetes. The CDR3 spans 14 residues. The ends lost 8 bases at V and 2 bases at J; junction bases unmatched: 6. Germline CDR1 and CDR2: LNHDA and SQIVND (reference sequence). All of the isolated RNA was reverse transcribed, so expressed TCRB transcripts were sequenced. This table comes from immunoSEQ multiplex PCR, and its TCRdb copy is limited to in-frame clones, with some not included. The data hold about 620,000 clones, with around 15% observed a single time. The chain recombines TRBV19 with TRBJ1-2, with 9 positions matching TRBD1. The sequence was obtained from a young man in good health. What was sequenced was naive CD4+ T cells from blood. DNA of the CDR3: TGTGCCAGTGTTACCGGGACAGGGAACTATGGCTACACCTTC. Protein: CASVTGTGNYGYTF.